This record concerns one T cell receptor (beta chain) sequence. Antigen specificity is unknown. This record comes from a study of blood T cells in healthy people across ages. Regarding the study as a whole: Per-million-T-cell TCR beta diversity fell roughly linearly with age. For the donors, CMV status was unknown and possibly confounded expanded clonotype changes.

Next came a second PCR, run for about 7 to 12 cycles, which used a sample-barcoded 5' primer along with a J-beta primer mix. All cDNA molecules were each tagged by a template-switch adaptor with 12 random nucleotides. TCRdb re-derived calls from the 5' RACE reads in MiXCR, one entry per CDR3 protein. The sample holds roughly 1,500,000 distinct CDR3 sequences, around 42% seen once. Trimming left V 5 bases short and J 0 bases short, with 11 bases between. The CDR3 has 15 amino acids. Germline V gene data show CDR1 as SGDLS and CDR2 as YYNGEE. This clonotype was sampled from a woman between 18 and 29 years old in good health. Sequencing was performed on blood. This chain uses TRBV9 with TRBJ1-4, with no clear D. The chain's CDR3 is CASSQWASTNEKLFF. DNA of the CDR3: TGTGCCAGCAGTCAATGGGCCTCAACTAATGAAAAACTGTTTTTT.